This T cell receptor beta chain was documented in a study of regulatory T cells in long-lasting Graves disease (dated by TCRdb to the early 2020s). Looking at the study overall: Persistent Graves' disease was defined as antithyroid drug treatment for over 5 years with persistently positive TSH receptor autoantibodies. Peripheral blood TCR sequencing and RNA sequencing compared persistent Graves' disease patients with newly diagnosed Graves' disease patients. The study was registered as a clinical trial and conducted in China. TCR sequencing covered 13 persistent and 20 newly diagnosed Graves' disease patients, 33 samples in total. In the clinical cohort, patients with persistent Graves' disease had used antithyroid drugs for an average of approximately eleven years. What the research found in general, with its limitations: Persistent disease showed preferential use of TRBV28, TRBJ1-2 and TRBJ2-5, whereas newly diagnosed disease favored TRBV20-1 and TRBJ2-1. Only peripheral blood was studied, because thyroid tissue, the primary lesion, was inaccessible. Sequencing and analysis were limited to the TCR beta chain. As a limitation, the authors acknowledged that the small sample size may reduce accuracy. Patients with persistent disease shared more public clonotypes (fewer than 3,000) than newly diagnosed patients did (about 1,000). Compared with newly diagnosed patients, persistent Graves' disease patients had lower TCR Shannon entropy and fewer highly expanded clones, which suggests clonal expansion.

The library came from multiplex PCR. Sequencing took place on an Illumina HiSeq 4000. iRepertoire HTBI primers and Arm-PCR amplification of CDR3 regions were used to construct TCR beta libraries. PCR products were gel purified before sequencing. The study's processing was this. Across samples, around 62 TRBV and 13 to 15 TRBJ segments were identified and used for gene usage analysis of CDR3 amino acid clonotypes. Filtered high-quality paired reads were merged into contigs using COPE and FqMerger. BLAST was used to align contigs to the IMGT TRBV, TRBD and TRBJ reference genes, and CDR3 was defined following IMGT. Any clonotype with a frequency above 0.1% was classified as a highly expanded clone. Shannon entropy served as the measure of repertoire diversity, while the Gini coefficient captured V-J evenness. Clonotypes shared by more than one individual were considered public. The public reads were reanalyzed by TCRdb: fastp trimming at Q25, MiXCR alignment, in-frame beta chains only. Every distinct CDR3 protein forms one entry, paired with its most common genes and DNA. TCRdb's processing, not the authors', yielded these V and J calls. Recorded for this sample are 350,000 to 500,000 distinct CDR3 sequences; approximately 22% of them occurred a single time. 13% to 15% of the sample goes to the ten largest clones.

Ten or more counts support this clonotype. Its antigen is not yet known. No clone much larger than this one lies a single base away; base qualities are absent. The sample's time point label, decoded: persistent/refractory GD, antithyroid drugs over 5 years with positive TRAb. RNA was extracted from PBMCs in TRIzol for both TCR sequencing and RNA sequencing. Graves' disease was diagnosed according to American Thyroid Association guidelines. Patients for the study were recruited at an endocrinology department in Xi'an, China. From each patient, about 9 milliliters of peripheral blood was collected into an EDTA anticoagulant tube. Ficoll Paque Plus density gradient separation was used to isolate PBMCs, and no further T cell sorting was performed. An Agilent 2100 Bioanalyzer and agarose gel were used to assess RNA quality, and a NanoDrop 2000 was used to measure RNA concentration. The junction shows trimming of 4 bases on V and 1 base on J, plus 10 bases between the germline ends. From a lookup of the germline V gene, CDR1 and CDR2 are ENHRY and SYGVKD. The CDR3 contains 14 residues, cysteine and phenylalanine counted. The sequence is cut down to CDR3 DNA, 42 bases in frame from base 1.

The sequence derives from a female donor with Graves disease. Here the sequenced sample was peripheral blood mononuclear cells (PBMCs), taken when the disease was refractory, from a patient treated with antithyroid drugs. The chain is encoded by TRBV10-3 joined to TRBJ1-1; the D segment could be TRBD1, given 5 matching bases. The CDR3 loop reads CAISGIQENTEAFF. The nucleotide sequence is TGTGCCATCAGTGGTATACAGGAGAACACTGAAGCTTTCTTT.